These 32 T cell receptor beta chains were sequenced from one sample in a study of cytomegalovirus exposure and HLA in healthy donors. Amplification used 60 Vbeta primers and 13 Jbeta primers. TCRdb keeps only in-frame clones here, not all; method: immunoSEQ multiplex PCR. This sample's clone table lists roughly 34,000 clones. Sequencing was performed on PBMCs. All receptors derive from a middle-aged man in good health and CMV-seronegative.

The rearrangement uses TRBV5-6 and TRBJ2-3, with 9 bases matching TRBD2. The CDR3 has 15 amino acids. With V trimmed by 1 base and J by 5 bases, 5 bases remained unmatched. The V gene's germline CDR1 is SGHDT and CDR2 YYEEEE. In nucleotides, the CDR3 is TGTGCCAGCAGCTTGACTAGCGGGTTCGGAGATACGCAGTATTTT. It codes for CASSLTSGFGDTQYF.

The V and J genes are TRBV28 and TRBJ2-7; 7 bases fit TRBD1. J gave up 6 bases and V 7 bases, and 9 bases lay outside the gene matches. The CDR3 extends over 13 amino acids. Germline V gene lookup returns CDR1 MDHEN and CDR2 SYDVKM. CDR3 DNA sequence: TGTGCCAGCACCCCGACAGGGATGGGCGAGCAGTACTTC. Translation gives CASTPTGMGEQYF. Complete variable domain (other parts from reference TRBV28 and TRBJ2-7): DVKVTQSSRYLVKRTGEKVFLECVQDMDHENMFWYRQDPGLGLRLIYFSYDVKMKEKGDIPEGYSVSREKKERFSLILESASTNQTSMYLCASTPTGMGEQYFGPGTRLTVT.

V gene TRBV29-1 combines with J gene TRBJ2-3; D possibly corresponds to TRBD1 (6 bases). The CDR3 contains 16 residues. Germline loops: CDR1 SQVTM, CDR2 ANQGSEA. V lost 1 base to trimming and J lost 2 bases, with 16 bases between them. CDR3 in amino acids: CSVEGTVKGDTDTQYF. CDR3 nucleotides: TGCAGCGTTGAAGGGACAGTGAAGGGTGACACAGATACGCAGTATTTT.

V and J are TRBV7-3 and TRBJ1-1; no clear D gene. Trimming shortened V by 5 bases and J by 3 bases, and 10 bases separated the two germline ends. The CDR3 length is 13 residues. In germline, CDR1 is SGHTA, CDR2 FQGTGA. CDR3 region: CASSPREDTEAFF. DNA of the CDR3: TGTGCCAGCAGCCCAAGGGAGGACACTGAAGCTTTCTTT.

The chain uses TRBV25-1 and TRBJ2-7, with 9 bases identical to TRBD2. The germline V gene has CDR1 MGHDK and CDR2 SYGVNS. CDR3 length: 13 residues. The ends lost 6 bases at V and 0 bases at J; junction bases unmatched: 0. CDR3 coding DNA: TGTGCCAGCAGGACTAGCGGCTCCTACGAGCAGTACTTC. Its translation is CASRTSGSYEQYF.

This chain links TRBV18 with TRBJ1-5; 9 bases are a match to TRBD1. The V gene end was trimmed by 3 bases and the J gene end by 6 bases; junction bases not matched to a gene: 6. The CDR3 length is 15 residues. Per the germline V gene, CDR1 is KGHSH and CDR2 is LQKENI. This CDR3 is CASSPRDREAQPQHF. DNA for the CDR3: TGTGCCAGCTCACCCCGGGACAGGGAGGCTCAGCCCCAGCATTTT.

This chain joins TRBV6-1 and TRBJ2-7; TRBD1 matches at 9 bases. J lost 5 bases, V lost 5 bases, and 7 bases had no gene match. CDR1 is MNHNS, CDR2 SASEGT, per germline. The length of the CDR3 is 14 residues. DNA of the CDR3: TGTGCCAGCAGTCCGGGGACAGGGAGCAACGAGCAGTACTTC. Translation gives CASSPGTGSNEQYF.

This sequence joins TRBV18 and TRBJ1-1; D might be TRBD1 (5 bases). The CDR3 runs to 15 residues. The V end was cut by 4 bases, the J end by 7 bases, with 19 bases between. Germline CDR1 is KGHSH and CDR2 is LQKENI. CDR3 protein: CASSLLGEGMGEAFF. The CDR3, as DNA: TGTGCCAGCTCACTCCTCGGGGAGGGGATGGGTGAAGCTTTCTTT.

Note on this clone: The junction does not match germline at one end; this may be a read error. Different DNA sequences within this sample yield the same CDR3. The chain is built from TRBV4-2 and TRBJ2-2; weak D call: TRBD2 (5 bases). The CDR3 totals 14 residues. From germline, CDR1 is LGHNA and CDR2 YNFKEQ. The CDR3 loop is CASSQLREPGELFF. The CDR3 bases are TGTGCCAGCAGCCAATTAAGGGAGCCCGGGGAACTGTTTTTT.

The chain links TRBV29-1 to TRBJ2-1, with D possibly TRBD1 on 5 matching bases. This CDR3 has 13 residues. V was cut by 1 base and J by 3 bases, with 7 bases left in between. The germline CDR1 and CDR2 sequences are SQVTM and ANQGSEA. DNA of the CDR3: TGCAGCGTTGAAGGCCAGGGCTACAATGAGCAGTTCTTC. This encodes CSVEGQGYNEQFF.

The chain couples TRBV30 to TRBJ2-1, with 9 bases that match TRBD2. Germline CDR1 and CDR2: GTSNPN and SVGIG (reference sequence). V was clipped by 5 bases and J by 6 bases; unmatched bases: 5. There are 13 residues in the CDR3. CDR3: CAWGAGGANEQFF. Written as DNA, the CDR3 is TGTGCCTGGGGCGCGGGAGGGGCCAATGAGCAGTTCTTC.

This chain links TRBV5-8 with TRBJ1-2, with D maybe TRBD1 (5 bases). Germline loops: CDR1 SGHTS, CDR2 YDEGEE. The CDR3 contains 13 residues. Trimming cost V 1 base and J 8 bases, with 12 bases left between them. The chain's CDR3 is CASSLQGAQGYTF. The DNA for the CDR3 is TGTGCCAGCAGCTTGCAAGGGGCGCAAGGCTACACCTTC.

J is TRBJ1-2 and V is TRBV28; D remains unclear. V lost 3 bases and J 5 bases, leaving 10 bases between the germline ends. Per germline, CDR1 MDHEN and CDR2 SYDVKM. The CDR3 contains 13 residues. The DNA of the CDR3 is TGTGCCAGCAGTTTCTCCCAGCGATATGGCTACACCTTC. Translation: CASSFSQRYGYTF.

The CDR3 DNA is TGTGCCAGCAGCGTATACCCAGATCTCTACGAGCAGTACTTC. Protein product: CASSVYPDLYEQYF. This chain joins TRBV9 and TRBJ2-7, with no clear D. Trimming took off 1 base at V and 3 bases at J, with 11 bases between the two ends. The germline gives CDR1 SGDLS, CDR2 YYNGEE. The CDR3 covers 14 residues.

The chain links TRBV11-2 to TRBJ2-7; 9 positions match TRBD1. The germline CDR1 and CDR2 sequences are SGHAT and FQNNGV. With V trimmed by 5 bases and J by 3 bases, 8 bases remained unmatched. This CDR3 has 15 residues. DNA for the CDR3: TGTGCCAGCAGCCTAAACAGGGGGCGGAACTACGAGCAGTACTTC. It encodes CASSLNRGRNYEQYF. The whole variable domain, filled in from reference TRBV11-2 and TRBJ2-7, reads EAGVAQSPRYKIIEKRQSVAFWCNPISGHATLYWYQQILGQGPKLLIQFQNNGVVDDSQLPKDRFSAERLKGVDSTLKIQPAKLEDSAVYLCASSLNRGRNYEQYFGPGTRLTVT.

V and J are TRBV28 and TRBJ2-7, with D possibly TRBD2 on 5 matching bases. Germline assignment: CDR1 MDHEN and CDR2 SYDVKM. Trimming pared 3 bases from V and 3 bases from J, leaving 15 bases between. The CDR3 has 15 residues. CDR3 sequence: CASSFSSREGYEQYF. DNA of the CDR3: TGTGCCAGCAGTTTTTCCTCCCGGGAAGGCTACGAGCAGTACTTC.

The chain combines TRBV5-6 with TRBJ1-4, with a tentative D call TRBD1 (6 bases). Trimming removed 4 bases at V and 7 bases at J, with 14 bases between. Germline CDR1 and CDR2: SGHDT and YYEEEE. The CDR3 is 14 residues long. This CDR3 reads CASSRGGRGEKLFF. The CDR3 coding sequence is TGTGCCAGCAGCCGAGGAGGCAGGGGTGAAAAACTGTTTTTT.

V usage is TRBV7-2 and J usage is TRBJ1-2, with TRBD1 matching 10 bases. The V and J ends lost 5 bases and 4 bases, in that order; junction bases with no gene match: 7. This CDR3 is 15 amino acids long. Looked up from germline, CDR1 is SGHTA and CDR2 is FQGNSA. CDR3 DNA: TGTGCCAGCAGCACCGGGACAGGGGTACCCTATGGCTACACCTTC. Residues: CASSTGTGVPYGYTF.

The chain has TRBV18 and TRBJ2-1; 8 nucleotides align to TRBD2. This CDR3 is built from 15 residues. V dropped 3 bases and J dropped 3; count of bases not matched to a gene: 4. Germline V gene lookup returns CDR1 KGHSH and CDR2 LQKENI. This CDR3 is CASSPAGGLYNEQFF. In DNA form, the CDR3 reads TGTGCCAGCTCACCGGCGGGAGGTCTCTACAATGAGCAGTTCTTC.

This chain connects TRBV5-1 to TRBJ2-2; tentatively, D is TRBD1 (5 bases). Germline V gene data show CDR1 as SGHRS and CDR2 as YFSETQ. Trimming stripped 3 bases from V and 7 bases from J, with 13 bases between. The CDR3 extends over 14 amino acids. The CDR3 region is CASSSTAGNGELFF. DNA of the CDR3: TGCGCCAGCAGCTCCACCGCAGGGAACGGGGAGCTGTTTTTT.

The rearrangement uses TRBV6-5 and TRBJ1-1; TRBD1 matches 7 bases. Germline V gives CDR1 MNHEY, CDR2 SVGAGI. The V segment lost 4 bases and the J segment 1 base; nucleotides outside the gene matches: 6. The CDR3 totals 15 residues. CDR3 amino acids: CASSSHDRENTEAFF. The CDR3 nucleotides read TGTGCCAGCAGTTCCCACGACAGGGAGAACACTGAAGCTTTCTTT.

The gene calls are TRBV6-5 and TRBJ2-7, with 12 nucleotides matching TRBD2. The CDR3 length is 15 residues. Germline trimming cut 5 bases from V and 1 base from J; bases unmatched to any gene: 3. Germline V gene sequence: CDR1 MNHEY, CDR2 SVGAGI. Written as DNA, the CDR3 is TGTGCCAGCAGTCGCGGGACTAGCGGGTCCTACGAGCAGTACTTC. Protein: CASSRGTSGSYEQYF.

V is TRBV6-6 and J is TRBJ1-5, with D hard to call. V dropped 3 bases and J dropped 11 bases, with 11 bases sitting between them. Germline-derived CDR1 and CDR2 are MNHNY and SVGAGI (reference sequence). The CDR3 loop spans 12 amino acids. This CDR3 reads CASSYRPGTQHF. The CDR3 DNA is TGTGCCAGCAGTTATAGGCCGGGGACCCAGCATTTT.

The CDR3 nucleotides read TGTGCCAGCAGCTTGGGCGGGGCTCCCTATGGCTACACCTTC. Translation gives CASSLGGAPYGYTF. The J gene is TRBJ1-2, the V gene TRBV5-6; D perhaps matches TRBD1 (5 bases). CDR1 is SGHDT and CDR2 is YYEEEE in the germline V gene. V was pared by 0 bases and J by 4 bases, with 10 bases between. The CDR3 loop spans 14 amino acids.

The rearrangement links TRBV18 to TRBJ1-1; D is perhaps TRBD1 (6 bases). Trimming cost V 3 bases and J 2 bases, with 10 bases left between them. CDR1 KGHSH and CDR2 LQKENI come from the germline V gene. The CDR3 extends over 14 amino acids. DNA of the CDR3: TGTGCCAGCTCACCTGGGACAACTAACACTGAAGCTTTCTTT. Amino acid sequence: CASSPGTTNTEAFF.

The J gene is TRBJ2-7, the V gene TRBV6-5; 9 positions match TRBD1. CDR1 and CDR2 (germline): MNHEY, SVGAGI. This CDR3 has 15 residues. V lost 6 bases and J lost 5; bases outside the gene matches: 11. The CDR3 DNA is TGTGCCAGCAGCAGAACCGGGACAGGGCCCCACGAGCAGTACTTC. Translating gives CASSRTGTGPHEQYF.

V and J are TRBV18 and TRBJ2-6; 8 bases are shared with TRBD1. The germline V gene encodes CDR1 KGHSH and CDR2 LQKENI. The length of the CDR3 is 18 residues. The V and J ends lost 4 bases and 3 bases, in that order; junction bases with no gene match: 11. The CDR3 DNA is TGTGCCAGCTCACTCTCTCGGACAGGGAAAGGTGGGGCCAACGTCCTGACTTTC. It translates to CASSLSRTGKGGANVLTF.

Concerning this clone: Mismatch with germline at one junction end may stem from a read error. V gene TRBV2 combines with J gene TRBJ1-1, with 9 bases matching TRBD1. Germline CDR1 SNHLY, CDR2 FYNNEI. The CDR3 consists of 14 residues. The CDR3 sequence is CASSADRGNNEAFF. CDR3 coding DNA: TGTGCCAGCAGTGCAGACAGGGGGAACAATGAAGCTTTCTTT. Combining the CDR3 with reference TRBV2 and TRBJ1-1 gives the whole variable domain EPEVTQTPSHQVTQMGQEVILRCVPISNHLYFYWYRQILGQKVEFLVSFYNNEISEKSEIFDDQFSVERPDGSNFTLKIRSTKLEDSAMYFCASSADRGNNEAFFGQGTRLTVV.

This rearrangement joins TRBV4-1 to TRBJ2-3, with D hard to call. This CDR3 region has 16 residues. Germline V lookup: CDR1 MGHRA, CDR2 YSYEKL. With 1 base removed from V and 5 bases from J, the gap between germline ends came to 16 bases. The CDR3 bases are TGCGCCAGCAGCCAAGGGGCGCGTGCTGACGGAGATACGCAGTATTTT. Translating gives CASSQGARADGDTQYF.

The V gene is TRBV5-1, the J gene TRBJ2-7; 7 bases map to TRBD1. Germline V CDR1 and CDR2: SGHRS, YFSETQ. Trimming took 4 bases from V and 0 from J; bases not matched to a gene: 4. This CDR3 spans 14 amino acids. This chain's CDR3 is CASSGTVASYEQYF. For the CDR3, the DNA is TGCGCCAGCAGCGGGACAGTTGCCTCCTACGAGCAGTACTTC. Looking up the rest from reference TRBV5-1 and TRBJ2-7 gives the full variable domain: KAGVTQTPRYLIKTRGQQVTLSCSPISGHRSVSWYQQTPGQGLQFLFEYFSETQRNKGNFPGRFSGRQFSNSRSEMNVSTLELGDSALYLCASSGTVASYEQYFGPGTRLTVT.

The chain recombines TRBV7-3 with TRBJ1-2; perhaps TRBD1 as D (6 bases). Germline V lookup: CDR1 SGHTA, CDR2 FQGTGA. The V end was cut by 7 bases, the J end by 4 bases, with 13 bases between. The CDR3 runs to 13 residues. The CDR3 coding sequence is TGTGCCAGCACCCCCGGACAGTTCTATGGCTACACCTTC. It encodes CASTPGQFYGYTF.

The V call is TRBV28, the J call TRBJ1-4; tentatively, D is TRBD1 (5 bases). Germline V gene sequence: CDR1 MDHEN, CDR2 SYDVKM. The CDR3 sequence is 17 residues long. Trimming stripped 2 bases from V and 0 bases from J, with 13 bases between. As DNA, the CDR3 is TGTGCCAGCAGTTTACGATGGACAAAGGCAACTAATGAAAAACTGTTTTTT. It is translated as CASSLRWTKATNEKLFF.